The clone carrying this T cell receptor beta chain is deemed medium-sized. As yet, its antigen is unknown. Every patient had bone marrow sampled while the disease was active. This sample is drawn from a study of read filtering for tumor transcriptome and immune sequencing. Germline V CDR1 and CDR2: WNHNN, SYGVQD (reference sequence). V lost 0 bases to trimming and J lost 7 bases; unmatched junction nucleotides: 12. The CDR3 is 17 amino acids. Study-level findings and limits: Without single-read clonotypes, shared clonotype proportions correlated more between IR-seq and RNA-seq.

This library used around 0.4 ug RNA and molecular barcoded adaptors spanning alpha/delta and beta/gamma chains. TCRdb used MiXCR to reprocess the reads, holding one entry per CDR3 protein. Here the sample spans around 44,000 distinct CDR3 sequences, about an eighth being singletons. This clonotype was sampled from a donor at least 40 years old with multiple myeloma. The chain uses TRBV10-1 and TRBJ2-1, with TRBD2 identical over 7 bases. What was sequenced was a population of CD138-negative cells sorted from bone marrow. The CDR3 here is CASSESKASGRGNEQFF. Written as DNA, the CDR3 is TGCGCCAGCAGTGAGTCGAAGGCTAGCGGCAGAGGGAATGAGCAGTTCTTC.